The entry that follows covers one T cell receptor beta chain sequence. Its target is unknown. This specimen comes from a study of T cell responses to AZD1222 COVID-19 vaccine. Overall study results and limits: Across the whole spike, CD4 TCRs peaked at regions 160-218 and 743-854. The breadth and depth of Spike-specific TCRs increased once two AZD1222 doses had been given. Nearly half of spike-specific TCRs reportedly go after variant regions that carry no mutations. White British ancestry dominated among donors, who included more females, and clonal diversity was possibly underestimated.

Repertoires were generated with immunoSEQ multiplex PCR, while TCRdb's copy carries only in-frame clones and drops some. The profile shows about 120,000 clones, roughly 90% of them singletons. The receptor was derived from an adult in good health. The material was peripheral blood, obtained on day 0 of AZD1222 vaccination.

DNA for the CDR3: TGTGCCAGCAGCCCGCTCCTGTATCTGACGAACACCGGGGAGCTGTTTTTT. This encodes CASSPLLYLTNTGELFF. The chain uses TRBV7-9 and TRBJ2-2; D is unresolved. The CDR3 extends over 17 amino acids. The V gene lost 5 bases and the J gene lost 0 bases, with 16 bases spanning the gap. Germline CDR1 reads SEHNR; CDR2 reads FQNEAQ (reference sequence).